The T cell receptor (beta chain) under discussion was sequenced for a study of T-cell memory formation after mild COVID-19. The CDR3 is 13 amino acids. Germline CDR1 MDHEN, CDR2 SYDVKM. V lost 5 bases, J lost 8 bases, and 15 bases lay in between. TCRdb analysed the 5' RACE reads with MiXCR anew, one entry per CDR3 protein. In the table there are approximately 400,000 distinct CDR3 sequences, over 15% of which are singletons. The chain uses TRBV28 and TRBJ1-1; D is unresolved. The sample consisted of PBMCs or a T cell subset sorted from them (not recorded which). The clonotype comes from a man between 18 and 29 years old who had mild COVID-19 (a few samples of this study predate the infection). Cell type and time point are not known. The CDR3 nucleotides are TGTGCCAGCAGTCTTCCCGGACCGAGAGAAGCTTTCTTT. It translates to CASSLPGPREAFF. Filled out from reference TRBV28 and TRBJ1-1, the complete variable domain reads DVKVTQSSRYLVKRTGEKVFLECVQDMDHENMFWYRQDPGLGLRLIYFSYDVKMKEKGDIPEGYSVSREKKERFSLILESASTNQTSMYLCASSLPGPREAFFGQGTRLTVV.